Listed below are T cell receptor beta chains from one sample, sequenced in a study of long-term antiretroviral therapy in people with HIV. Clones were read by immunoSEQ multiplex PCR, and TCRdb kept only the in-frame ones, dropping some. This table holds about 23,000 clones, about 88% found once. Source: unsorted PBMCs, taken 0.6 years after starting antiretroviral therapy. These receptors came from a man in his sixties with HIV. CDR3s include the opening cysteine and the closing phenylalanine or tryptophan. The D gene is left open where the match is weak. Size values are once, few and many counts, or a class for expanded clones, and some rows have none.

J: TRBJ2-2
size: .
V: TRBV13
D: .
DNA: TGTGCCAGCAGCTTACGGGCAGGGCCGAACACCGGGGAGCTGTTTTTT
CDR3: CASSLRAGPNTGELFF

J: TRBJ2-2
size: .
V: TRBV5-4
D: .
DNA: TGTGCCAGCAGCGGGCGTGGGGGGGCCAACACCGGGGAGCTGTTTTTT
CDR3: CASSGRGGANTGELFF

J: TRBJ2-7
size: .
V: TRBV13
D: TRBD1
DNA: TGTGCCAGCAGCCAACGGGACAGGGCTTACGAGCAGTACTTC
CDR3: CASSQRDRAYEQYF

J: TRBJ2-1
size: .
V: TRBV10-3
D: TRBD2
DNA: TGTGCCATCAGTGAGCTAGCGGGAGGGCAGCAGTTCTTC
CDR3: CAISELAGGQQFF

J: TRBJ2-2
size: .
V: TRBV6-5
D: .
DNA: TGTGCCAGCAGTTACTTTTTCAACACCGGGGAGCTGTTTTTT
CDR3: CASSYFFNTGELFF

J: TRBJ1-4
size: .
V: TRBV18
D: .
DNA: TGTGCCAGCTCACCACCGTTGAGAGGAGGGCAGGGTGAAAAACTGTTTTTT
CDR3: CASSPPLRGGQGEKLFF

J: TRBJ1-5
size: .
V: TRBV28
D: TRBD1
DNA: TGTGCCAGCTTCCGACAGGGGGCTGGTAATCAGCCCCAGCATTTT
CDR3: CASFRQGAGNQPQHF

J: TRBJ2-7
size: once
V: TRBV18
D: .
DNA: TGTGCCAGCTCACCTTCCGGGACTTTCTCCTACGAGCAGTACTTC
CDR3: CASSPSGTFSYEQYF

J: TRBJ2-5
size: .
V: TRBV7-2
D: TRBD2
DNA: TGTGCCAGCAGCTTCTCCGGGGGGGGTGAGACCCAGTACTTC
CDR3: CASSFSGGGETQYF

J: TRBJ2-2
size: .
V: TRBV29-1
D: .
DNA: TGCAGCGTTGGGAACAGGATGGCCACCGGGGAGCTGTTTTTT
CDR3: CSVGNRMATGELFF

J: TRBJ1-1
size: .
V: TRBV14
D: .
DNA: TGTGCCAGCAGCCTTAACCCAGGGCTTGGAGCTTTCTTT
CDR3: CASSLNPGLGAFF

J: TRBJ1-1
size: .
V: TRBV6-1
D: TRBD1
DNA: TGTGCCAGCAGACGGACAGGGTGGATAGAAGCTTTCTTT
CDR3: CASRRTGWIEAFF

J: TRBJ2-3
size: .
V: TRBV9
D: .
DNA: TGTGCCAGCAGCGTGGGGACAGATACGCAGTATTTT
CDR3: CASSVGTDTQYF